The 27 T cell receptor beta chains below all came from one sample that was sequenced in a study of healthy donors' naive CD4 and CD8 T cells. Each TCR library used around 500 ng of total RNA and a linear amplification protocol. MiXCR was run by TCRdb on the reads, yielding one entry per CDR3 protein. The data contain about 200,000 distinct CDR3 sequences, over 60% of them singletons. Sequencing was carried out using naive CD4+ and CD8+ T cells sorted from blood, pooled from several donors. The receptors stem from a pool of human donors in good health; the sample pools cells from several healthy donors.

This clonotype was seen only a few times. The CDR3 DNA follows: TGCGCCAGCAGCCAAGGGGCCGGGAACGAGCAGTACGTC. It is translated as CASSQGAGNEQYV. The chain recombines TRBV4-3 with TRBJ2-7; TRBD2 might be the D (5 bases). This CDR3 has 13 residues. V was clipped by 1 base and J by 5 bases, with 9 bases between them. Looked up from germline, CDR1 is LGHNA and CDR2 is YSLEER.

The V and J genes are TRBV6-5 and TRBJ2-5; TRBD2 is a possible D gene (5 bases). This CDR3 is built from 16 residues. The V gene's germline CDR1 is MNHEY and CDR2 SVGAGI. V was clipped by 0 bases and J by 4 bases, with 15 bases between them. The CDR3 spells CASSYSGSPPGETQYF. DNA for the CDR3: TGTGCCAGCAGTTACTCGGGGAGTCCTCCGGGAGAGACCCAGTACTTC.

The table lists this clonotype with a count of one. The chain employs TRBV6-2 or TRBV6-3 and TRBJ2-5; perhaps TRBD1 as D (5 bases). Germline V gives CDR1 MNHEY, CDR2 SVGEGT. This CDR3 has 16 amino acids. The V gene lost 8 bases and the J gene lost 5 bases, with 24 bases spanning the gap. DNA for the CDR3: TGTGCCAGCGGTAGGATTCCGGACACTAATAAGGAGACCCAGTACTTC. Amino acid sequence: CASGRIPDTNKETQYF.

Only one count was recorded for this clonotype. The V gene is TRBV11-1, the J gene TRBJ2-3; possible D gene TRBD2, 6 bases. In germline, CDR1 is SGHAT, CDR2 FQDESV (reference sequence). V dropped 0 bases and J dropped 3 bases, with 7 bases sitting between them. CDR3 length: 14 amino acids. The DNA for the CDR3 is TGTGCCAGCAGCTTAGCGGGGAGGACAGATACGCAGTATTTT. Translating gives CASSLAGRTDTQYF. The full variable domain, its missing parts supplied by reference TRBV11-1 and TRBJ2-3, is EAEVAQSPRYKITEKSQAVAFWCDPISGHATLYWYRQILGQGPELLVQFQDESVVDDSQLPKDRFSAERLKGVDSTLKIQPAELGDSAMYLCASSLAGRTDTQYFGPGTRLTVL.

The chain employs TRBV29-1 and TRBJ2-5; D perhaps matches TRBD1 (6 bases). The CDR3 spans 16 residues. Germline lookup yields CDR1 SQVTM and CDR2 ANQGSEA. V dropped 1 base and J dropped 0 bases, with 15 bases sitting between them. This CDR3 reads CSVEGYRAAYQETQYF. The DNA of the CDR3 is TGCAGCGTTGAAGGGTACAGGGCCGCGTACCAAGAGACCCAGTACTTC.

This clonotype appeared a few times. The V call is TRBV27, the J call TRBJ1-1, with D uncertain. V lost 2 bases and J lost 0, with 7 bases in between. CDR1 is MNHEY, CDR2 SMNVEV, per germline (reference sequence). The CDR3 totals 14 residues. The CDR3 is CASSLTTVNTEAFF. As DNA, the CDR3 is TGTGCCAGCAGTTTAACAACGGTGAACACTGAAGCTTTCTTT.

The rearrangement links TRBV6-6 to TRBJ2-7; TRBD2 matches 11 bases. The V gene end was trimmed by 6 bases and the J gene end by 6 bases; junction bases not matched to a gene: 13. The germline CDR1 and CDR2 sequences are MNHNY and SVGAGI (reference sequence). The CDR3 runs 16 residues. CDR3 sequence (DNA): TGTGCCAGCAGCCTTGGGACTAGCGGAGGGGGCGGCGAGCAGTACGTC. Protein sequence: CASSLGTSGGGGEQYV.

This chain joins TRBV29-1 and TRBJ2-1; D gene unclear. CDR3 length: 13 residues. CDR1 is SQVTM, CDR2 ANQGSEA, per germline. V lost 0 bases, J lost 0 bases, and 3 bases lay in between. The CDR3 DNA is TGCAGCGTTGAAGACCGCTCCTACAATGAGCAGTTCTTC. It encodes CSVEDRSYNEQFF.

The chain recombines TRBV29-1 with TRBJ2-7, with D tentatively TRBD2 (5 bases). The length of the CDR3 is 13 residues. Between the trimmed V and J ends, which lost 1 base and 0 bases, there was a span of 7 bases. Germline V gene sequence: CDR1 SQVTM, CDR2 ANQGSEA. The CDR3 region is CSVEAGNSYEQYF. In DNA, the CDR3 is TGCAGCGTTGAAGCCGGGAACTCCTACGAGCAGTACTTC.

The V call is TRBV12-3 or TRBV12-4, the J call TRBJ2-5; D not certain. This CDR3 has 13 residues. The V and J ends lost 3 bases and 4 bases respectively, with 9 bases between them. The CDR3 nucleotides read TGTGCCAGCAGTTTGAACCTGTTAGAGACCCAGTACTTC. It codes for CASSLNLLETQYF.

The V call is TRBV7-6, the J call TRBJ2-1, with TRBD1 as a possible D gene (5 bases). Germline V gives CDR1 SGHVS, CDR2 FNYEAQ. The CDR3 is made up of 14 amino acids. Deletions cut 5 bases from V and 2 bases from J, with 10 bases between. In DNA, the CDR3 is TGTGCCAGCAGCCCTGAGACAGCCTACAATGAGCAGTTCTTC. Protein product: CASSPETAYNEQFF.

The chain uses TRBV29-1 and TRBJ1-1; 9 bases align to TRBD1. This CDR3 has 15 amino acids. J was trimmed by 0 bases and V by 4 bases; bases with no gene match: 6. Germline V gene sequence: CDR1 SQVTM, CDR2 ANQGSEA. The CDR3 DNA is TGCAGCGTTGTGCCCGGGACAGGGATGAACACTGAAGCTTTCTTT. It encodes CSVVPGTGMNTEAFF. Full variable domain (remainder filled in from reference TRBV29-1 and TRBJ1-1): SAVISQKPSRDICQRGTSLTIQCQVDSQVTMMFWYRQQPGQSLTLIATANQGSEATYESGFVIDKFPISRPNLTFSTLTVSNMSPEDSSIYLCSVVPGTGMNTEAFFGQGTRLTVV.

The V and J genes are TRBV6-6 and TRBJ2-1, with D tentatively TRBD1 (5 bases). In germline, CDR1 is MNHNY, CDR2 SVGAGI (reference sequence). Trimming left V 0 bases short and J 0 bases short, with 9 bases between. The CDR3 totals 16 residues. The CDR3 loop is CASSYSGASSYNEQFF. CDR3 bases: TGTGCCAGCAGTTACTCAGGGGCCAGCTCCTACAATGAGCAGTTCTTC.

The chain's CDR3 is CSVDPSSTEAFF. CDR3 in DNA: TGCAGCGTTGACCCCAGTAGCACTGAAGCTTTCTTT. The chain employs TRBV29-1 and TRBJ1-1; D call uncertain. The V end was cut by 3 bases, the J end by 4 bases, with 9 bases between. This CDR3 is 12 amino acids long. Germline V gene data show CDR1 as SQVTM and CDR2 as ANQGSEA.

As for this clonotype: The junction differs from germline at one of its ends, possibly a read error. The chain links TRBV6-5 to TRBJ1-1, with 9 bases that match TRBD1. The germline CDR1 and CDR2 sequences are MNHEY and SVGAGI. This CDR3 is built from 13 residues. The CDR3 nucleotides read TGTGTCAGCTTAGACAGGGGGTTACCTGAAGCTTTCTTT. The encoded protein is CVSLDRGLPEAFF.

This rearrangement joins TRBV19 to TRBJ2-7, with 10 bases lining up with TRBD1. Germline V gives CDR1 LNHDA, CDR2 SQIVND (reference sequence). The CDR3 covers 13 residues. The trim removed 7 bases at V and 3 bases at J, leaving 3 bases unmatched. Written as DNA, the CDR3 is TGTGCCAGTACCCGGGACAGGGGCTACGAGCAGTACTTC. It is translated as CASTRDRGYEQYF. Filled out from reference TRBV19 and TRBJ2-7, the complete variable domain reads DGGITQSPKYLFRKEGQNVTLSCEQNLNHDAMYWYRQDPGQGLRLIYYSQIVNDFQKGDIAEGYSVSREKKESFPLTVTSAQKNPTAFYLCASTRDRGYEQYFGPGTRLTVT.

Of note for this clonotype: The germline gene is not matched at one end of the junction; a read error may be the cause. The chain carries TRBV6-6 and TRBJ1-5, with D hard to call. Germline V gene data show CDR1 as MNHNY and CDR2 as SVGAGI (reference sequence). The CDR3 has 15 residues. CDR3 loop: CASSYYGEGNQPQHF. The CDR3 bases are TGTGCCAGCAGTTACTACGGTGAGGGCAACCAGCCCCAGCATTTT.

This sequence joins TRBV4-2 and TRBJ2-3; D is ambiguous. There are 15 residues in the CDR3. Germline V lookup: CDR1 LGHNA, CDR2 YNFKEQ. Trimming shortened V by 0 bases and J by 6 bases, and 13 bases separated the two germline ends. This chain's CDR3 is CASSQDSSPRDTQYF. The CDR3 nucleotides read TGTGCCAGCAGCCAAGATTCGTCGCCTAGGGATACGCAGTATTTT.

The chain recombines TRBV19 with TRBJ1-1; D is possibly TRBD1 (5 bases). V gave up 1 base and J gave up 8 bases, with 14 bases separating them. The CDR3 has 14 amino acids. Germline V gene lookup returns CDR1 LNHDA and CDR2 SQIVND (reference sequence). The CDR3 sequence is CASSIGEDTGEAFF. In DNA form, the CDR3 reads TGTGCCAGTAGTATAGGAGAGGACACCGGGGAAGCTTTCTTT. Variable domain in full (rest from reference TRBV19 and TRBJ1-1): DGGITQSPKYLFRKEGQNVTLSCEQNLNHDAMYWYRQDPGQGLRLIYYSQIVNDFQKGDIAEGYSVSREKKESFPLTVTSAQKNPTAFYLCASSIGEDTGEAFFGQGTRLTVV.

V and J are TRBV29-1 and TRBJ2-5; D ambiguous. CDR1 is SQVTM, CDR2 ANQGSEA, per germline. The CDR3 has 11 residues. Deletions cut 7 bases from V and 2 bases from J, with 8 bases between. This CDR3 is CSAGPQETQYF. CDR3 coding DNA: TGCAGCGCAGGACCTCAAGAGACCCAGTACTTC.

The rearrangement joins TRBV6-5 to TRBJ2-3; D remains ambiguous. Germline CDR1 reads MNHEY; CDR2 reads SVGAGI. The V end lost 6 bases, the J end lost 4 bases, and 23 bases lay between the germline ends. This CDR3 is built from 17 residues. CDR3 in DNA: TGTGCCAGCAGCCCTAGATGGTTAGAAGTGGGCTCAGATACGCAGTATTTT. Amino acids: CASSPRWLEVGSDTQYF.

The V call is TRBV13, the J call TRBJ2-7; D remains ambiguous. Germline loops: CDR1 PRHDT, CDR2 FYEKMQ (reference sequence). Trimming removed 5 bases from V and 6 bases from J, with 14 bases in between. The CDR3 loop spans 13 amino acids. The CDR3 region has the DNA TGTGCCAGCAGCATAATAGAGAGCGCCGAGCAGTACTTC. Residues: CASSIIESAEQYF.

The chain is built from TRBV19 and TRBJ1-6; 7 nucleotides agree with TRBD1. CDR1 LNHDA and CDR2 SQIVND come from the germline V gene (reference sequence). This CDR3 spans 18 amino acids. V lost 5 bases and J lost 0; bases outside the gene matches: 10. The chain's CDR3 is CASSPTRGPRSYNSPLHF. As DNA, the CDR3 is TGTGCCAGTAGTCCCACGAGGGGGCCCCGCTCCTATAATTCACCCCTCCACTTT.

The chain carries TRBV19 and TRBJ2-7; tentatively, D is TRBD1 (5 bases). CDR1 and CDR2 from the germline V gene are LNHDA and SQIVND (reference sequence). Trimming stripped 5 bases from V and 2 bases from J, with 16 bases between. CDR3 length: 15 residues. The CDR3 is CASSPSWTSTYEQYF. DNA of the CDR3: TGTGCCAGTAGTCCCTCCTGGACATCCACCTACGAGCAGTACTTC. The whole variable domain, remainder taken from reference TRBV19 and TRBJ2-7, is DGGITQSPKYLFRKEGQNVTLSCEQNLNHDAMYWYRQDPGQGLRLIYYSQIVNDFQKGDIAEGYSVSREKKESFPLTVTSAQKNPTAFYLCASSPSWTSTYEQYFGPGTRLTVT.

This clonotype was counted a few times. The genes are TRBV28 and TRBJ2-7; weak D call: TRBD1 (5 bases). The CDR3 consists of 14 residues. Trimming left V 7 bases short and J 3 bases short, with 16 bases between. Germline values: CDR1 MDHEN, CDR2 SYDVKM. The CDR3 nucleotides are TGTGCCAGCACCCGAGGCTGGGGCAGCTACGAGCAGTACTTC. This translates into CASTRGWGSYEQYF.

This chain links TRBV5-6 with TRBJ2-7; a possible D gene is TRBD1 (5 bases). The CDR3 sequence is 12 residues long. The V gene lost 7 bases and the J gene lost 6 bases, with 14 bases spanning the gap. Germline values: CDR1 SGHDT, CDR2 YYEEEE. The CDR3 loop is CASGARTVEQYF. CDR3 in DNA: TGTGCCAGCGGGGCCAGGACGGTCGAGCAGTACTTC.

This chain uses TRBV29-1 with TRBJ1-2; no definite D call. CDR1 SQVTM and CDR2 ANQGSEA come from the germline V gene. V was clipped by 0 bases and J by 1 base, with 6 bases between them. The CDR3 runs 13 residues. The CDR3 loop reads CSVEEEDNYGYTF. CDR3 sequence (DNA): TGCAGCGTTGAAGAGGAGGATAACTATGGCTACACCTTC.